This TCR beta chain was sequenced for a study of cytotoxic CD8 clonotypes in ibrutinib-treated CLL. Study-level information: Sequencing produced an average of around 250,000 productive templates and 94,082 productive rearrangements per sample. Study-level results: Baseline clonality, above age-matched healthy donor levels, tracked circulating CD8+ T-cell counts.

The intended depth for sequencing was 1 in 200,000 to 1 in 1 million T cells. Using immunoSEQ multiplex PCR, the repertoire was profiled, and TCRdb retains in-frame clones only, with some absent. The sample lists approximately 100,000 clones, 75% to 80% occurring once. CDR3 length: 15 residues. The V end lost 8 bases, the J end lost 0 bases, and 11 bases lay between the germline ends. Looked up from germline, CDR1 is MDHEN and CDR2 is SYDVKM. Worth noting for this clone: What it recognizes is unknown.

The source of this sequence is a human donor with chronic lymphocytic leukemia. The chain links TRBV28 to TRBJ2-6; TRBD1 is a possible D gene (5 bases). Source: PBMCs, taken after 24 months of ibrutinib treatment. The DNA for the CDR3 is TGTGCCAGCGGGGTCGACAGCTCTGGGGCCAACGTCCTGACTTTC. Amino acid sequence: CASGVDSSGANVLTF.